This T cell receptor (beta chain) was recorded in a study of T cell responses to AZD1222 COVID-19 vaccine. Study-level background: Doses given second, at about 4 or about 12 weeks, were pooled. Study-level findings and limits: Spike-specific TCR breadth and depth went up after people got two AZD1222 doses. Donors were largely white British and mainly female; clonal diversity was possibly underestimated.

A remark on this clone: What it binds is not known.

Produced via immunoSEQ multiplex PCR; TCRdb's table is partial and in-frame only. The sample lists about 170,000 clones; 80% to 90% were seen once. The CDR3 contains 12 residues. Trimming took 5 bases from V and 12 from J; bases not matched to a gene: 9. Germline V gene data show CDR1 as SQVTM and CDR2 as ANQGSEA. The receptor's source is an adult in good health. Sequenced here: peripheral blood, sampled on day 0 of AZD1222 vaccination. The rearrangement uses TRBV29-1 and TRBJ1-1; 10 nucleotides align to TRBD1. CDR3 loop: CSVIRDRGRTFF. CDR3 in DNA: TGCAGCGTTATCCGAGACAGGGGGCGGACTTTCTTT.